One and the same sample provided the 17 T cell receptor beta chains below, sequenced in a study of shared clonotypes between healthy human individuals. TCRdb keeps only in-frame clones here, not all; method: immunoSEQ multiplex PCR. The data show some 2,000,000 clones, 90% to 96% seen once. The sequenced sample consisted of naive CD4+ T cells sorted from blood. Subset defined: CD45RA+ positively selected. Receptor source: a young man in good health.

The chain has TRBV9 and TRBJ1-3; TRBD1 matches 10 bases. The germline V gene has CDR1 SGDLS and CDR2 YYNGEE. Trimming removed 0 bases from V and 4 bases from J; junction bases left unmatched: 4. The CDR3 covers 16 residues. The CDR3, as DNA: TGTGCCAGCAGCGTAGCGACAGGGGGCCTGGGAAACACCATATATTTT. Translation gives CASSVATGGLGNTIYF.

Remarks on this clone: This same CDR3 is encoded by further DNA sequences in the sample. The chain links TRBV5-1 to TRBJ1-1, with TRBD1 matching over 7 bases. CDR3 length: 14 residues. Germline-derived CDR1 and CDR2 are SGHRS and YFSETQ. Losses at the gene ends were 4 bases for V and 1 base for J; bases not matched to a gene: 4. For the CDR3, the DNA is TGCGCCAGCAGCGGGGGGACAGCGAACACTGAAGCTTTCTTT. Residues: CASSGGTANTEAFF.

Here the CDR3 DNA reads TGTGCCAGCAGCGATGGACGGAGCACAGATACGCAGTATTTT. This translates into CASSDGRSTDTQYF. V is TRBV9 and J is TRBJ2-3, with D uncertain. The CDR3 has 14 amino acids. Trimming shortened V by 3 bases and J by 0 bases, and 8 bases separated the two germline ends. CDR1 and CDR2 from the germline V gene are SGDLS and YYNGEE.

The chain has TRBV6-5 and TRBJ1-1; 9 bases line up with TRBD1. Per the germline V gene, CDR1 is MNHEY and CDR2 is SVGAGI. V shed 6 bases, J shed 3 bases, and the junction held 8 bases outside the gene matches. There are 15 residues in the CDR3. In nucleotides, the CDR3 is TGTGCCAGCAGACGGACAGGGGCTCGGGACACTGAAGCTTTCTTT. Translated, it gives CASRRTGARDTEAFF.

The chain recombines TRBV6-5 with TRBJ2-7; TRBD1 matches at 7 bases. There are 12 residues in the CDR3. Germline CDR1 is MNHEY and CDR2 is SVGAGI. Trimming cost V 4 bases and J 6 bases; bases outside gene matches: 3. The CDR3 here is CASSLTGFEQYF. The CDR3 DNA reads TGTGCCAGCAGTTTGACAGGGTTCGAGCAGTACTTC.

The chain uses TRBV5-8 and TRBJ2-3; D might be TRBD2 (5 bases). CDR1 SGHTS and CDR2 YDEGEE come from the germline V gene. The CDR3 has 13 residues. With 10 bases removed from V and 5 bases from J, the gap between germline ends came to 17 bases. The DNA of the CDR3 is TGTGCCTCCACCACGGGTCGGGGAGATACGCAGTATTTT. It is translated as CASTTGRGDTQYF.

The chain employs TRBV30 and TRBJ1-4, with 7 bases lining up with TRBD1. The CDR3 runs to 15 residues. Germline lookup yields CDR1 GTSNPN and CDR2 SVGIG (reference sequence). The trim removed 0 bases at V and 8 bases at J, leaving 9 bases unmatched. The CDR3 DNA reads TGTGCCTGGAGTGTTGGGTACAGGGGCCAGGAAAAACTGTTTTTT. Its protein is CAWSVGYRGQEKLFF.

CDR3 DNA: TGTGCCAGCAGCTTAGGATTCACCGAAAAACTGTTTTTT. Translated: CASSLGFTEKLFF. This chain links TRBV7-8 with TRBJ1-4; unclear D gene. The CDR3 extends over 13 amino acids. V was pared by 1 base and J by 8 bases, with 8 bases between. The germline V gene has CDR1 SGHVS and CDR2 FQNEAQ.

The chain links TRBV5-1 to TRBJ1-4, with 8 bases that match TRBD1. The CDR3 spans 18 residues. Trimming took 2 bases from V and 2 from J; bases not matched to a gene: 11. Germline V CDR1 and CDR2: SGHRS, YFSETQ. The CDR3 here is CASSFPGDRPPTNEKLFF. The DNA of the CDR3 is TGCGCCAGCAGCTTCCCCGGGGACAGGCCTCCCACTAATGAAAAACTGTTTTTT.

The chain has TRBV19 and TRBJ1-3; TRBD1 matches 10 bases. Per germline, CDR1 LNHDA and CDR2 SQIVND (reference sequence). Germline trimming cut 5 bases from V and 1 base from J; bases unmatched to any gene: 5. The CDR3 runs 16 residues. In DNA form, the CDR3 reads TGTGCCAGTAGTGAACCGGGACAGGGGTCTGGAAACACCATATATTTT. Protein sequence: CASSEPGQGSGNTIYF.

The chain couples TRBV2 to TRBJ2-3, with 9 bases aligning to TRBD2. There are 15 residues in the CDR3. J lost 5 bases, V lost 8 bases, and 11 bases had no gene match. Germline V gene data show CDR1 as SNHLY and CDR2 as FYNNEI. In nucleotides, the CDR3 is TGTGCCAGCCGGAGGGGAAGCGGGGGGTTAGATACGCAGTATTTT. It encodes CASRRGSGGLDTQYF. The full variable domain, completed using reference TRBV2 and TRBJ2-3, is EPEVTQTPSHQVTQMGQEVILRCVPISNHLYFYWYRQILGQKVEFLVSFYNNEISEKSEIFDDQFSVERPDGSNFTLKIRSTKLEDSAMYFCASRRGSGGLDTQYFGPGTRLTVL.

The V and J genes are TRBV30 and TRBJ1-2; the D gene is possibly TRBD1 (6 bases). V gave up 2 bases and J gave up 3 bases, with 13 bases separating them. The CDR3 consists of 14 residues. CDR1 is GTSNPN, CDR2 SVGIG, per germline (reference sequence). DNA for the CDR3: TGTGCCTGGAGTACGGGAGGGGGTGACTATGGCTACACCTTC. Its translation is CAWSTGGGDYGYTF.

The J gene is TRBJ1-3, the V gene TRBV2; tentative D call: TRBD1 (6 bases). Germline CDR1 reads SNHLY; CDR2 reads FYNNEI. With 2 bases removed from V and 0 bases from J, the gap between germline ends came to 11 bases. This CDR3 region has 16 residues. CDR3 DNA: TGTGCCAGCAGTGAATGGGGGCGGGACTCTGGAAACACCATATATTTT. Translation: CASSEWGRDSGNTIYF.

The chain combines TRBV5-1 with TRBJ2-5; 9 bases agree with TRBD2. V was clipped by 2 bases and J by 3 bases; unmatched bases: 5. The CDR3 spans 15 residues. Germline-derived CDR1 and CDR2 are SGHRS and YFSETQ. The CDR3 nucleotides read TGCGCCAGCAGCTTTGGTAGCGGGGGTAAAGAGACCCAGTACTTC. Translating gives CASSFGSGGKETQYF.

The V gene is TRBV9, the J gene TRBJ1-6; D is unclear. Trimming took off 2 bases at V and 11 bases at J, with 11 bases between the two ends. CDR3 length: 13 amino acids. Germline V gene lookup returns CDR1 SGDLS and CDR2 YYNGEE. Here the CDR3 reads CASSVSPVAPLHF. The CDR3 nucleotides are TGTGCCAGCAGCGTTTCCCCGGTCGCACCCCTCCACTTT.

CDR3 sequence: CASSLAATSYNYGYTF. CDR3 nucleotide sequence: TGCGCCAGCAGCTTGGCCGCAACATCTTATAACTATGGCTACACCTTC. J is TRBJ1-2 and V is TRBV5-1; D remains ambiguous. The CDR3 runs to 16 residues. The V and J ends lost 0 bases and 1 base respectively, with 13 bases between them. Germline CDR1 SGHRS, CDR2 YFSETQ.

CDR3 residues: CASSRGRTTDTQYF. The CDR3 nucleotides read TGTGCCAGCAGTCGCGGACGGACCACAGATACGCAGTATTTT. The chain recombines TRBV6-5 with TRBJ2-3, with D unresolved. The CDR3 contains 14 residues. V was trimmed by 5 bases and J by 2 bases, leaving 11 bases between them. Looked up from germline, CDR1 is MNHEY and CDR2 is SVGAGI.